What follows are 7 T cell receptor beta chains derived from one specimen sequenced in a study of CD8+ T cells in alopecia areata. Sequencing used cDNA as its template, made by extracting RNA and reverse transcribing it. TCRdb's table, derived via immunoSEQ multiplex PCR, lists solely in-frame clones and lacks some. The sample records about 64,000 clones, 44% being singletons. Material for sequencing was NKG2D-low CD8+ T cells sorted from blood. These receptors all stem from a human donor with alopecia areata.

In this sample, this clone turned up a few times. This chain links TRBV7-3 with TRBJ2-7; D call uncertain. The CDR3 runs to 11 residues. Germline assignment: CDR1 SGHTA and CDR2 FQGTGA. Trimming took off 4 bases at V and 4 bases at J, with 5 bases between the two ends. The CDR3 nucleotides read TGTGCCAGCAGCTCGTATTACGAGCAGTACTTC. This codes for CASSSYYEQYF.

Here the CDR3 reads CASSPQGIRWETQYF. For the CDR3, the DNA is TGTGCCAGCAGCCCCCAGGGAATTCGTTGGGAGACCCAGTACTTC. V usage is TRBV9 and J usage is TRBJ2-5; maybe TRBD1 (5 bases). From germline, CDR1 is SGDLS and CDR2 YYNGEE. This CDR3 is 15 amino acids long. V lost 4 bases, J lost 5 bases, and 18 bases lay in between.

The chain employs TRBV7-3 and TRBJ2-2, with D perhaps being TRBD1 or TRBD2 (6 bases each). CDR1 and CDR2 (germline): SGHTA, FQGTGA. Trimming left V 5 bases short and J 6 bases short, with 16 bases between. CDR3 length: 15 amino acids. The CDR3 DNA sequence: TGTGCCAGCAGCACCTCCGGGGGCAGGGCCGGGGAGCTGTTTTTT. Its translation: CASSTSGGRAGELFF.

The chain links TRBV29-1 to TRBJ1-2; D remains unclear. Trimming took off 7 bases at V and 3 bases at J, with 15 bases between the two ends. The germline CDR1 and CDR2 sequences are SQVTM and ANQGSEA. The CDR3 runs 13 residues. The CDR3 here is CSDLTRGDYGYTF. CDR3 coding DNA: TGCAGCGACTTGACAAGAGGCGACTATGGCTACACCTTC.

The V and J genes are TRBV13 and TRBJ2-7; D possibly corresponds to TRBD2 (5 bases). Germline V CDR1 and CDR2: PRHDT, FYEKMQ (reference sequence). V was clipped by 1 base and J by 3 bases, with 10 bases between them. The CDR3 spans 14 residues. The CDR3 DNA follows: TGTGCCAGCAGCTTAGCGGGATTACACTACGAGCAGTACTTC. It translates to CASSLAGLHYEQYF.

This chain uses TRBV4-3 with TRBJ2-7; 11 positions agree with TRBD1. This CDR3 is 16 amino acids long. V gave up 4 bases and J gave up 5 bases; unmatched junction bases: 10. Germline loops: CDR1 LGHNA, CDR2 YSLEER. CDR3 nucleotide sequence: TGCGCCAGCAGCCGTACCGGACAGGGGGCACAAGACGAGCAGTACTTC. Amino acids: CASSRTGQGAQDEQYF.

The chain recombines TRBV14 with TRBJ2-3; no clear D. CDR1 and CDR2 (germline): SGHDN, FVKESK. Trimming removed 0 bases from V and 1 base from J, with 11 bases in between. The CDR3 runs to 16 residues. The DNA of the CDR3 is TGTGCCAGCAGCCAAGATCCAAATAGGCGCACAGATACGCAGTATTTT. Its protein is CASSQDPNRRTDTQYF.